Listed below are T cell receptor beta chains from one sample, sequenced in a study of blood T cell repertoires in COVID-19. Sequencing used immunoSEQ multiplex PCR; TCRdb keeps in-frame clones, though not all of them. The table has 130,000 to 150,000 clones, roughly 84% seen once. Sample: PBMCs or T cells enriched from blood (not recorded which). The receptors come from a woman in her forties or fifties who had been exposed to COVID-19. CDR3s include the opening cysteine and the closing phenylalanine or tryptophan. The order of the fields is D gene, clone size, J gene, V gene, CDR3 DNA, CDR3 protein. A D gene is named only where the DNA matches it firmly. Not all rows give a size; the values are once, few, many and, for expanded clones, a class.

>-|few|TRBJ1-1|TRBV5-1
TGCGCCAGCAGCTTCCCGGGACAGAACACTGAAGCTTTCTTT
CASSFPGQNTEAFF
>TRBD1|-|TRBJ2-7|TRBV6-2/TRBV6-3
TGTGCCAGCAGTTATGGGCCGACAGGGGGGGTCGACGAGCAGTACTTC
CASSYGPTGGVDEQYF
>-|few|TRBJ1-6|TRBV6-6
TGTGCCAGCAGTTCCGACAGATTCTCCCTTAATTCACCCCTCCACTTT
CASSSDRFSLNSPLHF
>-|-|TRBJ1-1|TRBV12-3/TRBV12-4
TGTGCCAGCAGTTTATCTGCCGCGAGAGCTTTCTTT
CASSLSAARAFF
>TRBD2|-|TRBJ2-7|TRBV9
TGTGCCAGCAGCGTGGGCGGGGGGATGGTCGAGCAGTACTTC
CASSVGGGMVEQYF
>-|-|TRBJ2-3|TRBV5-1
TGCGCCAGCAGCTTGGGGCTGAGCACAGATACGCAGTATTTT
CASSLGLSTDTQYF
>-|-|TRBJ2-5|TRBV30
TGTGCCTGGAGTGTACGGAGTCAAGAGACCCAGTACTTC
CAWSVRSQETQYF
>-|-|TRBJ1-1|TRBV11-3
TGTGCCAGCAGCTTAGACCTTAACACTGAAGCTTTCTTT
CASSLDLNTEAFF
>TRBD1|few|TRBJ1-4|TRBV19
TGTGCCAGTAGTAATACAGGGGGCGAAAAACTGTTTTTT
CASSNTGGEKLFF
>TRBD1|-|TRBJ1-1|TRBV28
TGTGCCAGCAGTTTACCCGGGACAGGGGGGAACACTGAAGCTTTCTTT
CASSLPGTGGNTEAFF
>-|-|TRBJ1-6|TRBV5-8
TGTGCCAGCAGCTCGGGACTAGGGGTTTCACCCCTCCACTTT
CASSSGLGVSPLHF
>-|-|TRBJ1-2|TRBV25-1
TGTGCCAGCCTCAGGCTAGGGGCTTGGAACGGCTACACCTTC
CASLRLGAWNGYTF
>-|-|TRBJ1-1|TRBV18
TGTGCCAGCTCAAGCTATGGTGAAGCTTTCTTT
CASSSYGEAFF
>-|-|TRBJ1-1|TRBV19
TGTGCCAGTAGGGAGGGTTGGAACACTGAAGCTTTCTTT
CASREGWNTEAFF
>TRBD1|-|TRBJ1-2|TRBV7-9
TGTGCCGGCGATTATACAGGGGGGTATGGCTACACCTTC
CAGDYTGGYGYTF
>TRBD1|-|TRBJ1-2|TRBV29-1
TGCAGCGTTGGACAGGGGACCTATGGCTACACCTTC
CSVGQGTYGYTF
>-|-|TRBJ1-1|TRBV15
TGTGCCACCAGCAGAGATCCCGGGCCCCAGGGGCTCTTT
CATSRDPGPQGLF
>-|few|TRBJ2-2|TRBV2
TGTGCCAGCAGTGGGTCGGCAGGGGACGGAGGTGTGGACGGGGAGCTGTTTTTT
CASSGSAGDGGVDGELFF
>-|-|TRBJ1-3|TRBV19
TGTGCCAGTATGGGGTGGGGCATCTCTGGAAACACCATATATTTT
CASMGWGISGNTIYF
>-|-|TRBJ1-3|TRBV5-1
TGCGCCAGCAGCTTCGGGTCGGCGGCGGCGGGAAACACCATATATTTT
CASSFGSAAAGNTIYF
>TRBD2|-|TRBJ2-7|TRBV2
TGTGCCAGCAGGGAAGGACTAGCCTACGAGCAGTACTTC
CASREGLAYEQYF
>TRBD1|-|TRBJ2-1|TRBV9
TGTGCCAGCAGCGTAGGTGTGAGGGGACAGGGAGACAATGAGCAGTTCTTC
CASSVGVRGQGDNEQFF
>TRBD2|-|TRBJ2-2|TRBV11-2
TGTGCCAGCAGCGCTCTAGCGGGAGGGGCCACCGGGGAGCTGTTTTTT
CASSALAGGATGELFF
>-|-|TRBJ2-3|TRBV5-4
TGTGCCAGCAGCTACCCTGGGGGGGATACGCAGTATTTT
CASSYPGGDTQYF
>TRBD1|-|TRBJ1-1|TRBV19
TGTGCCAGTAGCCCAGTGACAGGGGGTGGTACTGAAGCTTTCTTT
CASSPVTGGGTEAFF
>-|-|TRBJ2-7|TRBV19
TGTGCCAGTAGCCCCAGTCTTACGTACGAGCAGTACTTC
CASSPSLTYEQYF
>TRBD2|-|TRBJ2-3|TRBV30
TGTGCCTGGAGTGTAAAACTAGCGGGAGTAGATACGCAGTATTTT
CAWSVKLAGVDTQYF
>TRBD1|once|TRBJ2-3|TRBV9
TGTGCCAGCAGCGTAGGAGTAGTGGGACAGGGGGAAGATACGCAGTATTTT
CASSVGVVGQGEDTQYF
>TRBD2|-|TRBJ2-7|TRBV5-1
TGCGCCAGCAGCTTGGTTCGGCGGGGGAACTACGAGCAGTACTTC
CASSLVRRGNYEQYF
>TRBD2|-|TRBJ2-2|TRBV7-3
TGTGCCAGCAGCTTAAGAGCGGGGGGGACTCGATCCACCGGGGAGCTGTTTTTT
CASSLRAGGTRSTGELFF
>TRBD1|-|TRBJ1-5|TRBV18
TGTGCCAGCTCACCCGGGACAGGGGGCACCCAGCCCCAGCATTTT
CASSPGTGGTQPQHF
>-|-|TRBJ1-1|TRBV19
TGTGCCAGTATGGGGGAGGTATGGAGCACTGAAGCTTTCTTT
CASMGEVWSTEAFF
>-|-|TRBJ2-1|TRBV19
TGTGCCAGCGGACTGGGCTCCTACAATGAGCAGTTCTTC
CASGLGSYNEQFF
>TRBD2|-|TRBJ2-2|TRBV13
TGTGCCAGCAGCCTATACGGGACTAGGGGCGCCGGGGAGCTGTTTTTT
CASSLYGTRGAGELFF
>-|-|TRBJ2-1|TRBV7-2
TGTGCCAGCAGTTTTGCCCCCGGTGAGCAGTTCTTC
CASSFAPGEQFF
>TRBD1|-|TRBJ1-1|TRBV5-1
TGCGCCAGCAGCTGGGGGACAGATGTGAACACTGAAGCTTTCTTT
CASSWGTDVNTEAFF
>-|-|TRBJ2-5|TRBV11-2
TGTGCCAGCACCCGCCCGAACGGTGATCCCCAGTACTTC
CASTRPNGDPQYF
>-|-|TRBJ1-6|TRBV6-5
TGTGCCAGCAGTTACCAGACAGGAGTTAGGTCCCTCCACTTT
CASSYQTGVRSLHF
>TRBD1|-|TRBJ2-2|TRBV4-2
TGTGCCAGCAGCCAAGACGGGACAGGGGGCCTCTTTGGTTCGGGCACCGGGGAGCTGTTTTTT
CASSQDGTGGLFGSGTGELFF
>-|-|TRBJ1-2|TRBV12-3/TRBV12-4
TGTGCCAGCACCCCCCGACGGCAGGGTAACTACACCTTC
CASTPRRQGNYTF
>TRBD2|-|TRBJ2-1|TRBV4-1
TGCGCCAGCAGCCAAGCTAGCGGCAGTTGGCAGTTCTTC
CASSQASGSWQFF
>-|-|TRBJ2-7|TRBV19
TGTGCCAGGAACGACTCTTATCCCTACGAGCAGTACTTC
CARNDSYPYEQYF
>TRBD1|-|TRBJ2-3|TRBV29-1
TGCAGCGTTGATTCTGGGCCAGGGGGCCGCACAGATACGCAGTATTTT
CSVDSGPGGRTDTQYF
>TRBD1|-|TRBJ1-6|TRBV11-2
TGTGCCAGCAGCTTAGGGCAGGGGGAAAGTTCACCCCTCCACTTT
CASSLGQGESSPLHF
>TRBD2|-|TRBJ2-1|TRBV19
TGTGCCAGTACCACTAGCGGGAGGGTGCATGAGCAGTTCTTC
CASTTSGRVHEQFF
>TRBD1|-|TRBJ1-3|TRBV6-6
TGTGCCAGCAGTACAGGGGGCGACGCAAACACCATATATTTT
CASSTGGDANTIYF
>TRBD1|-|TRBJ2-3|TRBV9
TGTGCCAGCAGCCCACAGGGGGCGGGCACAGATACGCAGTATTTT
CASSPQGAGTDTQYF
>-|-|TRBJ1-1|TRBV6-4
TGTGCCAGCAGTTATAGGTACGGGACTGAAGCTTTCTTT
CASSYRYGTEAFF
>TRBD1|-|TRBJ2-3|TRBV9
TGTGCCAGCAGCGCTCAGGGGGGCACAGATACGCAGTATTTT
CASSAQGGTDTQYF
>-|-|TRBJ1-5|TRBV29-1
TGCAGCGTGAGTTCAGGGGACCAACAGAGCAATCAGCCCCAGCATTTT
CSVSSGDQQSNQPQHF
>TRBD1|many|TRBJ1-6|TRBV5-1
TGCGCCAGCAGGGGACAGGGGGAGAGCTCCTATAATTCACCCCTCCACTTT
CASRGQGESSYNSPLHF
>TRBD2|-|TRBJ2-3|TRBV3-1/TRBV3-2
TGTGCCAGCAGCCAGGAGGGACTAGCGGGGGGGAGCACAGATACGCAGTATTTT
CASSQEGLAGGSTDTQYF
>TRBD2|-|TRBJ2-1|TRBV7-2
TGTGCCAGCAGCTTAGCCGCTAGCGGGGGCTTCAGCTCCTACAATGAGCAGTTCTTC
CASSLAASGGFSSYNEQFF
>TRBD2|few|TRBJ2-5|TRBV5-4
TGTGCCAGCAGCAACGGACTAGTTGGAAGAGAGACCCAGTACTTC
CASSNGLVGRETQYF
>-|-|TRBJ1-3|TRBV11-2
TGTGCCAGCAGCCGACCCGGGGGAAGGGGGGGCACTGGAAACACCATATATTTT
CASSRPGGRGGTGNTIYF